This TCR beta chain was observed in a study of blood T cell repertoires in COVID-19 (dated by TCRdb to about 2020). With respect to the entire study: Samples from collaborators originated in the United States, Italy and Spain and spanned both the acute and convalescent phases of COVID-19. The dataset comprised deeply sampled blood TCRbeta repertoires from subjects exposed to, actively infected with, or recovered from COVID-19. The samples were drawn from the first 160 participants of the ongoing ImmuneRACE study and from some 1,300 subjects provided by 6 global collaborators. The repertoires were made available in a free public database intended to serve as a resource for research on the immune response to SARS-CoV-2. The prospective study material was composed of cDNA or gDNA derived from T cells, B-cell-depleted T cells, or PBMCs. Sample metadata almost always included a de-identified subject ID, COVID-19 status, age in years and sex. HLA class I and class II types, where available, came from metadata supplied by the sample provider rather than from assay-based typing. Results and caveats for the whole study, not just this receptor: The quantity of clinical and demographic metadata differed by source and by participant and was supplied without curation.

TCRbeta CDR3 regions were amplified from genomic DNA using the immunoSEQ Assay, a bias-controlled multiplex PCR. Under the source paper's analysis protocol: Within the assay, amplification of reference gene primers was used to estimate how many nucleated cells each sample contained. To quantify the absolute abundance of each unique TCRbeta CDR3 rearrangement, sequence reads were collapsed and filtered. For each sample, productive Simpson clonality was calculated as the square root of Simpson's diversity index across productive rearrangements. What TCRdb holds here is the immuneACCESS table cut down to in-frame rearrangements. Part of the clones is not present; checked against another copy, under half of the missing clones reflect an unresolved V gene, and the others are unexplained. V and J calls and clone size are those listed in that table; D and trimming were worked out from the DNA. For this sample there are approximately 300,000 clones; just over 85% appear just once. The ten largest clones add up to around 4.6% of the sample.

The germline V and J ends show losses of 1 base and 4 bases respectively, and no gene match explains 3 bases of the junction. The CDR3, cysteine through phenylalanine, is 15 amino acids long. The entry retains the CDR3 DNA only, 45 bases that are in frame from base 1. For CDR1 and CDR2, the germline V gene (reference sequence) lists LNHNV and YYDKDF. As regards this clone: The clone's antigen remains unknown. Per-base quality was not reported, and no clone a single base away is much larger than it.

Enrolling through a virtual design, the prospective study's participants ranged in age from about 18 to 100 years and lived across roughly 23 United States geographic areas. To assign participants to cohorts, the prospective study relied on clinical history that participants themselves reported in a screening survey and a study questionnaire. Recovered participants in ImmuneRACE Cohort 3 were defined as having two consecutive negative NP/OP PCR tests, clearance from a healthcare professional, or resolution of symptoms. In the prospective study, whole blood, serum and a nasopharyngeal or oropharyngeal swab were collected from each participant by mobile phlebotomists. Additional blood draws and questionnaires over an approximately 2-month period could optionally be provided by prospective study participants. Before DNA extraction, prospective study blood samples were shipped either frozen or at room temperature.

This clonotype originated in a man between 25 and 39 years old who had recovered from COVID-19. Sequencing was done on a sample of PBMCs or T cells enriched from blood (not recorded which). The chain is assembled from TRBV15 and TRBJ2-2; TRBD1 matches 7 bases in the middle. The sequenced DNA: TGTGCCACCAGCAGAGGGACAGGAAGCACCGGGGAGCTGTTTTTT. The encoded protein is CATSRGTGSTGELFF.